These 21 T cell receptor beta chains share one sample of origin, sequenced in a study of blood T cell repertoires in COVID-19. Repertoires were generated with immunoSEQ multiplex PCR, while TCRdb's copy carries only in-frame clones and drops some. The table shows approximately 200,000 clones, with roughly 94% occurring only once. The sample was peripheral blood. These receptors came from a man aged 25 to 45 with COVID-19, enrolled during active disease.

The chain carries TRBV7-9 and TRBJ2-1, with D tentatively TRBD2 (7 bases). V was clipped by 7 bases and J by 5 bases, with 18 bases between them. This CDR3 contains 15 residues. From germline, CDR1 is SEHNR and CDR2 FQNEAQ (reference sequence). The CDR3 nucleotides read TGTGCCAGCAACCCCCTTCGGGGGGCTCACAATGAGCAGTTCTTC. Protein: CASNPLRGAHNEQFF.

The chain has TRBV19 and TRBJ1-5; D not certain. CDR3 size: 16 residues. V lost 1 base, J lost 5 bases, and 15 bases lay in between. Germline CDR1 LNHDA, CDR2 SQIVND (reference sequence). CDR3 nucleotides: TGTGCCAGTAGTATAGTCGATGAGGGTTTTTATCAGCCCCAGCATTTT. Its protein product is CASSIVDEGFYQPQHF.

DNA of the CDR3: TGTGCCAGCAGCTTAAGACCCCTGGCGGGGGCTCCTCAGGGGCAGTTCTTC. As protein: CASSLRPLAGAPQGQFF. The genes are TRBV5-6 and TRBJ2-1, with D perhaps TRBD2 (7 bases). The CDR3 runs 17 residues. CDR1 is SGHDT, CDR2 YYEEEE, per germline. V gave up 2 bases and J gave up 12 bases, with 27 bases separating them.

As to this clone: In the same sample, other DNA sequences code for this CDR3. The chain uses TRBV7-9 and TRBJ1-1, with TRBD1 identical over 7 bases. Germline V lookup: CDR1 SEHNR, CDR2 FQNEAQ (reference sequence). The CDR3 contains 13 residues. V gave up 6 bases and J gave up 3 bases; unmatched junction bases: 4. In DNA, the CDR3 is TGTGCCAGCAGTCTTCAGGGGGACACTGAAGCTTTCTTT. It is translated as CASSLQGDTEAFF. The full variable domain, in which reference TRBV7-9 and TRBJ1-1 provide the parts outside the CDR3, is DTGVSQNPRHKITKRGQNVTFRCDPISEHNRLYWYRQTLGQGPEFLTYFQNEAQLEKSRLLSDRFSAERPKGSFSTLEIQRTEQGDSAMYLCASSLQGDTEAFFGQGTRLTVV.

The rearrangement links TRBV18 to TRBJ2-3; D unresolved. The CDR3 has 11 residues. Trimming shortened V by 3 bases and J by 6 bases, and 4 bases separated the two germline ends. Germline CDR1 is KGHSH and CDR2 is LQKENI. The CDR3 sequence: CASSPEDTQYF. CDR3 DNA sequence: TGTGCCAGCTCACCCGAGGATACGCAGTATTTT. The variable domain in full, completed from reference TRBV18 and TRBJ2-3, reads NAGVMQNPRHLVRRRGQEARLRCSPMKGHSHVYWYRQLPEEGLKFMVYLQKENIIDESGMPKERFSAEFPKEGPSILRIQQVVRGDSAAYFCASSPEDTQYFGPGTRLTVL.

This chain joins TRBV19 and TRBJ2-3; 13 nucleotides agree with TRBD2. J gave up 3 bases and V 6 bases, and 9 bases lay outside the gene matches. Germline assignment: CDR1 LNHDA and CDR2 SQIVND (reference sequence). The CDR3 extends over 17 amino acids. Written as DNA, the CDR3 is TGTGCCAGTAGAACTACTAGCGGGGGGGCCATAACAGATACGCAGTATTTT. Amino acid sequence: CASRTTSGGAITDTQYF.

The chain joins TRBV7-9 to TRBJ1-4; unclear D gene. The CDR3 runs to 14 residues. V dropped 5 bases and J dropped 0 bases, with 7 bases sitting between them. CDR1 and CDR2 (germline): SEHNR, FQNEAQ (reference sequence). Here the CDR3 DNA reads TGTGCCAGCAGCACACACGCAACTAATGAAAAACTGTTTTTT. It yields the protein CASSTHATNEKLFF.

This chain links TRBV5-1 with TRBJ1-2, with D maybe TRBD1 (5 bases). Germline CDR1 and CDR2: SGHRS and YFSETQ. The CDR3 consists of 14 residues. Trimming took 2 bases from V and 6 from J, leaving 14 bases between them. CDR3 sequence: CASSFPGGLNGYTF. The CDR3, as DNA: TGCGCCAGCAGCTTCCCGGGGGGACTTAATGGCTACACCTTC.

The V gene is TRBV9, the J gene TRBJ1-3; no clear D gene. CDR1 and CDR2 from the germline V gene are SGDLS and YYNGEE. V was pared by 1 base and J by 0 bases, with 8 bases between. This CDR3 comprises 15 residues. The CDR3 coding sequence is TGTGCCAGCAGCGTACTTCCTCTCTCTGGAAACACCATATATTTT. This codes for CASSVLPLSGNTIYF.

The chain links TRBV12-3 or TRBV12-4 to TRBJ1-5, with D possibly matching TRBD1 (5 bases). CDR3 length: 12 residues. Trimming removed 5 bases at V and 4 bases at J, with 6 bases between. CDR3 in DNA: TGTGCCAGCAGTCAGGGTAATCAGCCCCAGCATTTT. This gives the protein CASSQGNQPQHF.

This chain joins TRBV18 and TRBJ1-6; D is possibly TRBD1 (5 bases). Between the trimmed V and J ends, which lost 6 bases and 1 base, there was a span of 13 bases. CDR3 size: 16 residues. The germline CDR1 and CDR2 sequences are KGHSH and LQKENI. The CDR3 sequence is CASSKEQESYNSPLHF. CDR3 nucleotide sequence: TGTGCCAGCTCCAAAGAACAGGAGTCCTATAATTCACCCCTCCACTTT.

This clone came up once. This sequence joins TRBV27 and TRBJ1-4; TRBD1 matches 8 bases. The germline gives CDR1 MNHEY, CDR2 SMNVEV (reference sequence). This CDR3 spans 15 amino acids. The V gene end was trimmed by 5 bases and the J gene end by 4 bases; junction bases not matched to a gene: 6. The CDR3 DNA sequence: TGTGCCAGCAGTGGACAGACAGGGGTTAATGAAAAACTGTTTTTT. Translation gives CASSGQTGVNEKLFF.

The chain links TRBV3-1 (or the pseudogene TRBV3-2) to TRBJ2-1, with 10 bases that match TRBD2. The CDR3 is made up of 14 amino acids. Germline trimming cut 6 bases from V and 10 bases from J; bases unmatched to any gene: 9. Germline lookup yields CDR1 LGHDT and CDR2 YNNKEL (reference sequence). CDR3 loop: CASSSSGGAEEQFF. CDR3 DNA sequence: TGTGCCAGCAGTTCCAGCGGGGGGGCAGAGGAGCAGTTCTTC.

CDR3 DNA: TGCGCCAGCAGTGGGCGCACCGGGAGGGAAAACTATGGCTACACCTTC. It specifies CASSGRTGRENYGYTF. The gene calls are TRBV10-2 and TRBJ1-2; D not resolved. Looked up from germline, CDR1 is WSHSY and CDR2 is SAAADI. V was cut by 4 bases and J by 2 bases, with 17 bases left in between. The CDR3 loop spans 16 amino acids.

The chain is built from TRBV7-6 and TRBJ1-2; 9 bases line up with TRBD1. The trim removed 5 bases at V and 8 bases at J, leaving 6 bases unmatched. The CDR3 consists of 13 residues. CDR1 SGHVS and CDR2 FNYEAQ come from the germline V gene. In DNA, the CDR3 is TGTGCCAGCAGCGCGACAGGGGGGGAAGGCTACACCTTC. Amino acids: CASSATGGEGYTF.

The chain links TRBV2 to TRBJ1-6; D perhaps matches TRBD1 (6 bases). Germline-derived CDR1 and CDR2 are SNHLY and FYNNEI. This CDR3 has 15 amino acids. Trimming cost V 7 bases and J 5 bases, with 15 bases left between them. CDR3 in amino acids: CASIPTDRNNSPLHF. The CDR3 region has the DNA TGTGCCAGCATACCGACGGACAGAAATAATTCACCCCTCCACTTT.

The chain carries TRBV3-1 (or the pseudogene TRBV3-2) and TRBJ1-6, with unresolved D. V was cut by 8 bases and J by 10 bases, with 12 bases left in between. The germline gives CDR1 LGHDT, CDR2 YNNKEL (reference sequence). The CDR3 covers 12 residues. CDR3: CASGQYGSPLHF. The CDR3 DNA reads TGTGCCAGCGGGCAATACGGCTCACCCCTCCACTTT.

The chain recombines TRBV29-1 with TRBJ2-7; TRBD2 matches 9 bases. From germline, CDR1 is SQVTM and CDR2 ANQGSEA. V shed 6 bases and J 3 bases; nucleotides not matched to a gene: 3. This CDR3 spans 12 amino acids. The CDR3, as DNA: TGCAGCGTGGCTAGCGGGGTCTACGAGCAGTACTTC. This gives the protein CSVASGVYEQYF.

The chain links TRBV6-5 to TRBJ1-1; D is unresolved. This CDR3 has 13 amino acids. Trimming left V 4 bases short and J 3 bases short, with 9 bases between. The germline CDR1 and CDR2 sequences are MNHEY and SVGAGI. Here the CDR3 DNA reads TGTGCCAGCAGTTGGCGTCAGGACACTGAAGCTTTCTTT. Translation: CASSWRQDTEAFF.

This sequence joins TRBV27 and TRBJ1-2; 11 nucleotides align to TRBD1. This CDR3 is 17 amino acids long. After removal of 5 bases from V and 6 bases from J, the junction contained 14 bases not matched to a gene. Germline CDR1 is MNHEY and CDR2 is SMNVEV (reference sequence). CDR3 sequence: CASSPRTGGPRRDGYTF. In DNA, the CDR3 is TGTGCCAGCAGTCCTCGGACAGGGGGCCCTCGGAGGGATGGCTACACCTTC.

The chain combines TRBV27 with TRBJ1-5, with 8 bases matching TRBD1. This CDR3 is 15 amino acids long. Germline trimming cut 3 bases from V and 2 bases from J; bases unmatched to any gene: 3. Germline loops: CDR1 MNHEY, CDR2 SMNVEV (reference sequence). The DNA of the CDR3 is TGTGCCAGCAGTTTGAACAGGGGGGGCAATCAGCCCCAGCATTTT. Its translation: CASSLNRGGNQPQHF.